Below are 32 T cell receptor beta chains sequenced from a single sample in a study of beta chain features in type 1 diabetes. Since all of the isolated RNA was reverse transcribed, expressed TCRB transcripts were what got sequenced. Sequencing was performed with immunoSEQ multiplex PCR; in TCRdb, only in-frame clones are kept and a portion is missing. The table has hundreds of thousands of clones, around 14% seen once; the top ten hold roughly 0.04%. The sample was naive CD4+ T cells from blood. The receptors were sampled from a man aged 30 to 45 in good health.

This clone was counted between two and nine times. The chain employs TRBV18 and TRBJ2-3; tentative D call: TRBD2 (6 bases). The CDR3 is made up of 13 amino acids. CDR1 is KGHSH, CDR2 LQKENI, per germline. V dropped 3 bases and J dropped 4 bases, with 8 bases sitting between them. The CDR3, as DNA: TGTGCCAGCTCACCGGGGGGAGCAGATACGCAGTATTTT. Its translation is CASSPGGADTQYF.

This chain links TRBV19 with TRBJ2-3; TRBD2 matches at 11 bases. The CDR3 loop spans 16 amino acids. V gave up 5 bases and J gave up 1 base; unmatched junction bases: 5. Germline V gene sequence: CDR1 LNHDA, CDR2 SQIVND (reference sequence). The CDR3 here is CASSLRLAGRTDTQYF. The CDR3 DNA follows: TGTGCCAGTAGTCTCAGACTAGCGGGGCGCACAGATACGCAGTATTTT.

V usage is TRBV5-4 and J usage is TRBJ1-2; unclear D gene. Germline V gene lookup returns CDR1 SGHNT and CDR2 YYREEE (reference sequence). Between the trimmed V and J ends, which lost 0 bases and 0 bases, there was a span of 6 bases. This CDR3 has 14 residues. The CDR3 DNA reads TGTGCCAGCAGCTTGGGGCCGACTAACTATGGCTACACCTTC. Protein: CASSLGPTNYGYTF.

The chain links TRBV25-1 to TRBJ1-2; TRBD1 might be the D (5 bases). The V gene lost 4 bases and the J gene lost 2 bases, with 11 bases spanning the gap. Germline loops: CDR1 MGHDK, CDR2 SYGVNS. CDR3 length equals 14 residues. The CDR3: CASSVGGRNYGYTF. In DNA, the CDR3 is TGTGCCAGCAGTGTTGGGGGGAGAAACTATGGCTACACCTTC.

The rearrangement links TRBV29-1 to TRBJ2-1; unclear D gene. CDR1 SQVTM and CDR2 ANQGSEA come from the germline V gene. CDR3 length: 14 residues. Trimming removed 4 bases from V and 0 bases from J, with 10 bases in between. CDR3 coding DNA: TGCAGCGTTGTCGGCCGAAGCTCCTACAATGAGCAGTTCTTC. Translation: CSVVGRSSYNEQFF.

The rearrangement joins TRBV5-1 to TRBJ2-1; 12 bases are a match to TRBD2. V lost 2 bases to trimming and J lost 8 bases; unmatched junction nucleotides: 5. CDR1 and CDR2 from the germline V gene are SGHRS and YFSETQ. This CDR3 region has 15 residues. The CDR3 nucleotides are TGCGCCAGCAGCTTCGCTAGCGGGGGGGCGGATGAGCAGTTCTTC. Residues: CASSFASGGADEQFF.

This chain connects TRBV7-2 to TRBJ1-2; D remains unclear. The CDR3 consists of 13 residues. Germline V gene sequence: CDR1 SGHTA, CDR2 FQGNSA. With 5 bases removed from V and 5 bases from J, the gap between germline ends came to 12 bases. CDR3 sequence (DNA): TGTGCCAGCAGCCTTCTGAAACCATATGGCTACACCTTC. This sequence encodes CASSLLKPYGYTF.

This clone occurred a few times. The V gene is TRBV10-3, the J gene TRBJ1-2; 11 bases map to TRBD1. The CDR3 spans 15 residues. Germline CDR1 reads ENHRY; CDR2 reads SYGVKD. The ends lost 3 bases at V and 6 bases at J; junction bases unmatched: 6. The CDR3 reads CAISDSGQGVHGYTF. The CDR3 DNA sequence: TGTGCCATCAGTGACTCGGGACAGGGGGTCCATGGCTACACCTTC.

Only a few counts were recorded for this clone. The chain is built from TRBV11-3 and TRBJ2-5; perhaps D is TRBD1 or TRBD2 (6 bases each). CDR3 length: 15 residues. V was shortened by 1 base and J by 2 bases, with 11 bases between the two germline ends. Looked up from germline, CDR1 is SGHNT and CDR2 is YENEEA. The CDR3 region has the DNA TGTGCCAGCAGCTTAGCGGCGGGGACACAAGAGACCCAGTACTTC. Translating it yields CASSLAAGTQETQYF.

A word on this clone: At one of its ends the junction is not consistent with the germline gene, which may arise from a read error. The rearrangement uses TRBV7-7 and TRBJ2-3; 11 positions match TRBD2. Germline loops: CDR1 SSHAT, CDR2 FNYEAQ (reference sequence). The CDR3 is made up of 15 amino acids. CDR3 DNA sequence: TGTGCTAGCAGCTTAATAGCGGGAGGGCCAGATACGCAGTATTTT. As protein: CASSLIAGGPDTQYF.

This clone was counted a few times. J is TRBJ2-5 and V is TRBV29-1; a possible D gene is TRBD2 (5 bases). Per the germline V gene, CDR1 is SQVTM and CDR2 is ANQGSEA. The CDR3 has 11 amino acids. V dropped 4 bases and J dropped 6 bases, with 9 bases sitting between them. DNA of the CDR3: TGCAGCGTTGTGGGGAGCCAGACCCAGTACTTC. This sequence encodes CSVVGSQTQYF.

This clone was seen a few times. The CDR3: CASSLEGLGTEAFF. The DNA for the CDR3 is TGTGCCAGCAGCTTAGAGGGGCTTGGCACTGAAGCTTTCTTT. The V gene is TRBV7-9, the J gene TRBJ1-1; possible D gene TRBD1, 5 bases. CDR3 length equals 14 residues. V was clipped by 1 base and J by 4 bases, with 10 bases between them. Germline CDR1 and CDR2: SEHNR and FQNEAQ (reference sequence).

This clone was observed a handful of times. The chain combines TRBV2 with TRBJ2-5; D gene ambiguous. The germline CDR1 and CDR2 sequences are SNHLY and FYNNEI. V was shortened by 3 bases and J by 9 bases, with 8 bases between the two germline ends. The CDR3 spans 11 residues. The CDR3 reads CASSDATPQYF. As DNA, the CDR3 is TGTGCCAGCAGTGATGCTACACCCCAGTACTTC. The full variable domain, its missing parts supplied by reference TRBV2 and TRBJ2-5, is EPEVTQTPSHQVTQMGQEVILRCVPISNHLYFYWYRQILGQKVEFLVSFYNNEISEKSEIFDDQFSVERPDGSNFTLKIRSTKLEDSAMYFCASSDATPQYFGPGTRLLVL.

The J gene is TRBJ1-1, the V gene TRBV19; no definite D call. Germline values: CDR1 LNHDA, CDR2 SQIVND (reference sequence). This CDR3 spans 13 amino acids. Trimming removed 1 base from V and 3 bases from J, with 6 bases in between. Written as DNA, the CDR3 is TGTGCCAGTAGTATAGTCGACGACACTGAAGCTTTCTTT. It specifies CASSIVDDTEAFF.

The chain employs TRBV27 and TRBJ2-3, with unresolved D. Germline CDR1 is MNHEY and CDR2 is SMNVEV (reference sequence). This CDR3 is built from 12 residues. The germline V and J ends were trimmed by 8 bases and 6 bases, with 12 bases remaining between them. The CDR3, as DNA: TGTGCCAGCGGTCAGAGAACGGATACGCAGTATTTT. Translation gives CASGQRTDTQYF.

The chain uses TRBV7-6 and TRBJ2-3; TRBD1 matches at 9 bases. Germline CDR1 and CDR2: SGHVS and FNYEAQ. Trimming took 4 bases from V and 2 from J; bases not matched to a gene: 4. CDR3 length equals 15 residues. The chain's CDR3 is CASSSGQGHTDTQYF. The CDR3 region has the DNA TGTGCCAGCAGCTCGGGACAGGGTCACACAGATACGCAGTATTTT. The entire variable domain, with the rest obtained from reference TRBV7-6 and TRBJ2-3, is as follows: GAGVSQSPRYKVTKRGQDVALRCDPISGHVSLYWYRQALGQGPEFLTYFNYEAQQDKSGLPNDRFSAERPEGSISTLTIQRTEQRDSAMYRCASSSGQGHTDTQYFGPGTRLTVL.

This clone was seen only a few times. The CDR3, as DNA: TGCGCCAGCAGCTTGGGTCTGCGGGATTACAATGAGCAGTTCTTC. This gives the protein CASSLGLRDYNEQFF. This rearrangement joins TRBV5-1 to TRBJ2-1; possible D gene TRBD2, 6 bases. Germline V gene lookup returns CDR1 SGHRS and CDR2 YFSETQ. This CDR3 has 15 residues. V was shortened by 0 bases and J by 4 bases, with 11 bases between the two germline ends.

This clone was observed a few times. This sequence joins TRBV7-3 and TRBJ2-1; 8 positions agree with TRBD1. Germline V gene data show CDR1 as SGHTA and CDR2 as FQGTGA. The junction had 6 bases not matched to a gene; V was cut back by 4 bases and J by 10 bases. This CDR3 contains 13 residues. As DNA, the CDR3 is TGTGCCAGCAGCTCTGACAGGGGCGGCGAGCAGTTCTTC. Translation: CASSSDRGGEQFF.

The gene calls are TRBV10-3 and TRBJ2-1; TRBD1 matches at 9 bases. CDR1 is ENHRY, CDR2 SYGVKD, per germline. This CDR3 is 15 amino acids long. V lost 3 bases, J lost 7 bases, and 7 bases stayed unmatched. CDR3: CAISEAGQGGNEQFF. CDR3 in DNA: TGTGCCATCAGTGAAGCGGGACAGGGAGGTAATGAGCAGTTCTTC.

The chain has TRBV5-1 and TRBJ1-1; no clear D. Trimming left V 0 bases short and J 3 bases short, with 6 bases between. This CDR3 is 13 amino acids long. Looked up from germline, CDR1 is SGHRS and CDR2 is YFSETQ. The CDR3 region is CASSLDGYTEAFF. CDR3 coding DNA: TGCGCCAGCAGCTTGGACGGGTACACTGAAGCTTTCTTT.

CDR3 sequence: CASSLLEGNTEAFF. The CDR3 nucleotides read TGTGCCAGCAGCTTGCTTGAGGGGAACACTGAAGCTTTCTTT. The rearrangement links TRBV5-4 to TRBJ1-1; no clear D gene. Per germline, CDR1 SGHNT and CDR2 YYREEE (reference sequence). This CDR3 comprises 14 residues. The V and J ends lost 1 base and 1 base respectively, with 8 bases between them.

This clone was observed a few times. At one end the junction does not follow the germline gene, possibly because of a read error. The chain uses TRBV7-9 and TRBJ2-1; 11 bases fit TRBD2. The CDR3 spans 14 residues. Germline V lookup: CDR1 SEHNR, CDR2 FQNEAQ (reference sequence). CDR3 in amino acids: CASSREGLTSGSLF. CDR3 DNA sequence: TGTGCCAGCAGCAGAGAGGGACTAACTAGCGGGAGCCTCTTC.

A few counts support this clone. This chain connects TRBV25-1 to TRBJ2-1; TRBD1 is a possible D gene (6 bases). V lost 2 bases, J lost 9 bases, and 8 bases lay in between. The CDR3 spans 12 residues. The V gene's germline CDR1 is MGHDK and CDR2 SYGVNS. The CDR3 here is CASSEIRGEQFF. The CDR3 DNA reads TGTGCCAGCAGTGAAATCAGGGGTGAGCAGTTCTTC.

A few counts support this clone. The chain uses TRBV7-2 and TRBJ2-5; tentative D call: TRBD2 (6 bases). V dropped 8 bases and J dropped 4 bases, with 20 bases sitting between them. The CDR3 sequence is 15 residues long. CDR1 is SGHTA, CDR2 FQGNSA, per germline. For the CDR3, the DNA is TGTGCCAGCGTAGGGAGCGGAGGCGGGATAGAGACCCAGTACTTC. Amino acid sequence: CASVGSGGGIETQYF.

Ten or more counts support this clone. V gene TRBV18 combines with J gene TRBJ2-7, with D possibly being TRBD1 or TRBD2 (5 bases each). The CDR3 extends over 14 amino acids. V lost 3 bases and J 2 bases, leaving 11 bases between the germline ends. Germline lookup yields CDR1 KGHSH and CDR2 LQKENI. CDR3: CASSPLGRPYEQYF. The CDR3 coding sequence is TGTGCCAGCTCACCGTTGGGACGGCCCTACGAGCAGTACTTC.

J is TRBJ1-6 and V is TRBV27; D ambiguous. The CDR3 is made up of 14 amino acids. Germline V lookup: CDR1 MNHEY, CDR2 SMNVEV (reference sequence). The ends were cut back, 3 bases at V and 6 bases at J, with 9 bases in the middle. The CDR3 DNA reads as TGTGCCAGCAGTTTTGAAGGAACTAATTCACCCCTCCACTTT. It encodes CASSFEGTNSPLHF.

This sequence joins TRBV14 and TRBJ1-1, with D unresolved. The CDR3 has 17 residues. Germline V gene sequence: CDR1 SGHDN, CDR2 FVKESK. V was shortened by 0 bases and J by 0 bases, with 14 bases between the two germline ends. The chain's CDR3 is CASSQDRWGSMNTEAFF. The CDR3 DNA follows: TGTGCCAGCAGCCAAGATCGTTGGGGTAGTATGAACACTGAAGCTTTCTTT.

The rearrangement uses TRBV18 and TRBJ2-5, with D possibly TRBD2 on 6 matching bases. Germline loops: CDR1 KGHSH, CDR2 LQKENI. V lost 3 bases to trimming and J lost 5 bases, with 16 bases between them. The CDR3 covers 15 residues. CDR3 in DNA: TGTGCCAGCTCACCCGAGTGGAGGGGTACGGAGACCCAGTACTTC. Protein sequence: CASSPEWRGTETQYF.

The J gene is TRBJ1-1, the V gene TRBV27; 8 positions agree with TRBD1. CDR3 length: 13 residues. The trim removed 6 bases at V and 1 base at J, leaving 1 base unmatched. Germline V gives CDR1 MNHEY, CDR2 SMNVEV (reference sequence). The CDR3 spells CASRGQGNTEAFF. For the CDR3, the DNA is TGTGCCAGCAGAGGACAGGGGAACACTGAAGCTTTCTTT.

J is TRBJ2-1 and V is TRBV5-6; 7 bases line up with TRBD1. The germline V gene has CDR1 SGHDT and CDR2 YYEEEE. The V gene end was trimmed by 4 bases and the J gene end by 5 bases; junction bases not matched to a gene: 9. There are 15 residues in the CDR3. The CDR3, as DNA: TGTGCCAGCAGCGTAACAGGGGTGAGAGACAATGAGCAGTTCTTC. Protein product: CASSVTGVRDNEQFF.

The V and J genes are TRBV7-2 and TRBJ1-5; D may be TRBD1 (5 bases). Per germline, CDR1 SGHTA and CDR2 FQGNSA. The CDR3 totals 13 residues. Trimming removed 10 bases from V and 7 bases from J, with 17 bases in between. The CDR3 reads CATATGAIQPQHF. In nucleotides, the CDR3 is TGTGCCACCGCAACAGGAGCTATCCAGCCCCAGCATTTT.

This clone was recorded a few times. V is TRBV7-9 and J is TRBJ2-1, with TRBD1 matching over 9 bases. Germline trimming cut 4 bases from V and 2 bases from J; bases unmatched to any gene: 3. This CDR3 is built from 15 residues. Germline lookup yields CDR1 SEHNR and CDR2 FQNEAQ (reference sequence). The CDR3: CASSSTGGPYNEQFF. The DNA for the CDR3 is TGTGCCAGCAGCTCCACAGGGGGCCCCTACAATGAGCAGTTCTTC.